What follows are 24 T cell receptor beta chains derived from one specimen sequenced in a study of blood T cell repertoires in COVID-19. Data came from immunoSEQ multiplex PCR; TCRdb stores just in-frame clones and leaves some out. The table includes roughly 250,000 clones, roughly four fifths detected once. The material sequenced was PBMCs or T cells enriched from blood (not recorded which). The origin of the receptors is a woman aged 40 to 50 who had been exposed to COVID-19.

This clone was seen at least ten times. This chain links TRBV4-1 with TRBJ1-1; perhaps TRBD1 as D (6 bases). Trimming left V 2 bases short and J 4 bases short, with 14 bases between. This CDR3 has 15 residues. The germline gives CDR1 MGHRA, CDR2 YSYEKL. The CDR3 is CASSQTRGGATEAFF. The CDR3 bases are TGCGCCAGCAGCCAAACCCGTGGGGGGGCCACTGAAGCTTTCTTT.

The table lists this clone with a few counts. The J gene is TRBJ2-1, the V gene TRBV6-5; TRBD2 matches 11 bases. The CDR3 runs to 13 residues. CDR1 is MNHEY and CDR2 is SVGAGI in the germline V gene. Trimming took 9 bases from V and 2 from J; bases not matched to a gene: 0. CDR3 DNA sequence: TGTGCCAGTAGCGGGGGGGCCTACAATGAGCAGTTCTTC. It codes for CASSGGAYNEQFF.

This chain uses TRBV6-2 or TRBV6-3 with TRBJ2-1; D gene uncertain. The ends were cut back, 4 bases at V and 10 bases at J, with 11 bases in the middle. In germline, CDR1 is MNHEY, CDR2 SVGEGT. The CDR3 is made up of 12 amino acids. This CDR3 is CASSSPPTEQFF. The CDR3 DNA sequence: TGTGCCAGCAGTTCACCTCCGACAGAGCAGTTCTTC.

V and J are TRBV4-1 and TRBJ1-2; 7 nucleotides line up with TRBD1. This CDR3 region has 17 residues. Germline loops: CDR1 MGHRA, CDR2 YSYEKL. Trimming removed 1 base from V and 4 bases from J; junction bases left unmatched: 12. DNA for the CDR3: TGCGCCAGCAGCCAAGTTAGCACGGGACAGACGCTCTATGGCTACACCTTC. Translated: CASSQVSTGQTLYGYTF.

The CDR3 sequence is CASKQAQHF. CDR3 nucleotide sequence: TGCGCCAGCAAACAAGCCCAGCATTTT. The gene calls are TRBV5-1 and TRBJ1-5; no clear D. CDR3 length equals 9 residues. Germline CDR1 and CDR2: SGHRS and YFSETQ. V was shortened by 6 bases and J by 11 bases, with 6 bases between the two germline ends.

The chain's CDR3 is CASSFGVEQYF. The DNA of the CDR3 is TGTGCCAGCAGCTTCGGGGTGGAGCAGTACTTC. This chain links TRBV5-5 with TRBJ2-7; D perhaps matches TRBD2 (5 bases). The germline V and J ends were trimmed by 2 bases and 7 bases, with 7 bases remaining between them. The CDR3 contains 11 residues. Germline assignment: CDR1 SGHKS and CDR2 YYEKEE (reference sequence). The full variable domain, its missing parts supplied by reference TRBV5-5 and TRBJ2-7, is DAGVTQSPTHLIKTRGQQVTLRCSPISGHKSVSWYQQVLGQGPQFIFQYYEKEERGRGNFPDRFSARQFPNYSSELNVNALLLGDSALYLCASSFGVEQYFGPGTRLTVT.

The CDR3 nucleotides are TGTGCCAGCAGCCCCCCTAGCGGACAAGAGACCCAGTACTTC. This encodes CASSPPSGQETQYF. The rearrangement joins TRBV5-4 to TRBJ2-5; 7 nucleotides align to TRBD2. The V gene end was trimmed by 4 bases and the J gene end by 2 bases; junction bases not matched to a gene: 5. This CDR3 has 14 amino acids. Germline V gene sequence: CDR1 SGHNT, CDR2 YYREEE (reference sequence).

This chain connects TRBV10-3 to TRBJ1-2; possible D gene TRBD1, 5 bases. Trimming took 11 bases from V and 4 from J, leaving 20 bases between them. CDR3 length: 14 residues. Germline V gene sequence: CDR1 ENHRY, CDR2 SYGVKD. CDR3 nucleotide sequence: TGTGCCTCAAAAGGGGCAGTCCCAACCTATGGCTACACCTTC. Translating gives CASKGAVPTYGYTF.

V and J are TRBV4-1 and TRBJ2-7; 7 nucleotides agree with TRBD2. J gave up 0 bases and V 3 bases, and 8 bases lay outside the gene matches. This CDR3 has 16 residues. Per the germline V gene, CDR1 is MGHRA and CDR2 is YSYEKL. The DNA of the CDR3 is TGCGCCAGCAGCCAGGATAGCGGGCCCAGCTCCTACGAGCAGTACTTC. It translates to CASSQDSGPSSYEQYF.

In this sample, this clone turned up once. The chain combines TRBV12-5 with TRBJ2-2; TRBD1 aligns across 8 bases. The length of the CDR3 is 15 residues. Losses at the gene ends were 6 bases for V and 7 bases for J; bases not matched to a gene: 10. Germline CDR1 LGHNT, CDR2 FRNRAP. The CDR3 DNA follows: TGTGCTAGTGGATTCGACAGGGGCGGTATCGGGGAGCTGTTTTTT. Encoded protein: CASGFDRGGIGELFF.

This clone was recorded only once. The chain links TRBV7-9 to TRBJ1-2; 8 nucleotides line up with TRBD1. This CDR3 region has 14 residues. The V gene's germline CDR1 is SEHNR and CDR2 FQNEAQ (reference sequence). V was pared by 6 bases and J by 4 bases, with 7 bases of the junction left unmatched. In DNA form, the CDR3 reads TGTGCCAGCAGTCCGGACAGGGAAGGCTATGGCTACACCTTC. Protein: CASSPDREGYGYTF.

CDR3 amino acids: CASRVRALNSPLHF. In DNA, the CDR3 is TGTGCCAGCAGGGTCAGGGCGTTAAATTCACCCCTCCACTTT. The rearrangement joins TRBV6-5 to TRBJ1-6, with D perhaps TRBD1 (5 bases). Looked up from germline, CDR1 is MNHEY and CDR2 is SVGAGI. Trimming shortened V by 6 bases and J by 7 bases, and 13 bases separated the two germline ends. The CDR3 consists of 14 residues.

V and J are TRBV14 and TRBJ1-4; maybe TRBD1 (5 bases). This CDR3 spans 16 amino acids. V was shortened by 0 bases and J by 5 bases, with 13 bases between the two germline ends. CDR1 SGHDN and CDR2 FVKESK come from the germline V gene. The CDR3 protein is CASSQDRYRQNEKLFF. The CDR3 bases are TGTGCCAGCAGCCAAGATCGTTACAGACAGAATGAAAAACTGTTTTTT.

The chain combines TRBV9 with TRBJ2-3; D ambiguous. The CDR3 contains 16 residues. Trimming stripped 4 bases from V and 0 bases from J, with 15 bases between. Germline V gene sequence: CDR1 SGDLS, CDR2 YYNGEE. CDR3 protein: CASSSQPGTSTDTQYF. The CDR3 DNA follows: TGTGCCAGCAGCTCCCAACCGGGTACTAGCACAGATACGCAGTATTTT.

The genes are TRBV5-1 and TRBJ1-3; perhaps TRBD1 as D (5 bases). V was trimmed by 3 bases and J by 0 bases, leaving 13 bases between them. Germline CDR1 is SGHRS and CDR2 is YFSETQ. The CDR3 sequence is 16 residues long. The CDR3 here is CASSSDTGASGNTIYF. In DNA, the CDR3 is TGCGCCAGCAGCTCGGACACTGGTGCCTCTGGAAACACCATATATTTT.

This chain connects TRBV18 to TRBJ2-3; 7 positions agree with TRBD2. With V trimmed by 5 bases and J by 0 bases, 5 bases remained unmatched. The CDR3 runs to 15 residues. CDR1 and CDR2 from the germline V gene are KGHSH and LQKENI. CDR3 amino acids: CASSISLASTDTQYF. The CDR3 DNA sequence: TGTGCCAGCTCAATATCACTAGCGAGCACAGATACGCAGTATTTT.

V usage is TRBV18 and J usage is TRBJ2-6, with TRBD1 identical over 7 bases. V shed 4 bases and J 1 base; nucleotides not matched to a gene: 10. Per germline, CDR1 KGHSH and CDR2 LQKENI. CDR3 length equals 18 residues. Here the CDR3 reads CASSQRQGDYSGANVLTF. DNA for the CDR3: TGTGCCAGCTCACAGAGACAGGGTGACTATTCTGGGGCCAACGTCCTGACTTTC.

This chain uses TRBV28 with TRBJ2-3, with TRBD1 matching over 8 bases. This CDR3 has 16 residues. CDR1 is MDHEN and CDR2 is SYDVKM in the germline V gene. The V gene end was trimmed by 6 bases and the J gene end by 2 bases; junction bases not matched to a gene: 10. Here the CDR3 reads CASSIGAGGNTDTQYF. Written as DNA, the CDR3 is TGTGCCAGCAGCATAGGGGCAGGGGGCAACACAGATACGCAGTATTTT.

The rearrangement uses TRBV27 and TRBJ1-5; 8 nucleotides match TRBD1. Per the germline V gene, CDR1 is MNHEY and CDR2 is SMNVEV (reference sequence). This CDR3 has 15 amino acids. V gave up 4 bases and J gave up 3 bases; unmatched junction bases: 5. The CDR3 loop reads CASSSGQGVNQPQHF. For the CDR3, the DNA is TGTGCCAGCAGTTCTGGACAGGGAGTCAATCAGCCCCAGCATTTT.

CDR3 DNA sequence: TGTGCCAGCAACCCCAGGGGGGCGGTGGACGAGCAGTACTTC. Protein product: CASNPRGAVDEQYF. This chain connects TRBV6-6 to TRBJ2-7; tentatively, D is TRBD1 (7 bases). Germline V lookup: CDR1 MNHNY, CDR2 SVGAGI (reference sequence). The length of the CDR3 is 14 residues. V was clipped by 7 bases and J by 5 bases, with 18 bases between them.

V gene TRBV11-2 combines with J gene TRBJ2-5; 12 bases are shared with TRBD2. This CDR3 region has 16 residues. Germline loops: CDR1 SGHAT, CDR2 FQNNGV. Trimming took 2 bases from V and 3 from J; bases not matched to a gene: 4. CDR3 DNA: TGTGCCAGCAGCTTATGGGCTAGCGGGGGGGAAGAGACCCAGTACTTC. As protein: CASSLWASGGEETQYF.

This chain links TRBV12-5 with TRBJ1-1; D is undetermined. Trimming stripped 1 base from V and 5 bases from J, with 5 bases between. There are 12 residues in the CDR3. The germline V gene encodes CDR1 LGHNT and CDR2 FRNRAP. DNA of the CDR3: TGTGCTAGTGGTTTGGGACAAACTGAAGCTTTCTTT. It specifies CASGLGQTEAFF.

In this sample, this clone turned up a few times. V gene TRBV5-4 combines with J gene TRBJ2-1, with 9 positions matching TRBD2. V lost 1 base, J lost 2 bases, and 4 bases stayed unmatched. This CDR3 spans 16 amino acids. The germline V gene has CDR1 SGHNT and CDR2 YYREEE (reference sequence). The CDR3 region has the DNA TGTGCCAGCAGCTTGTCTGGCGGGGGGGCCTACAATGAGCAGTTCTTC. Its protein product is CASSLSGGGAYNEQFF.

J is TRBJ2-1 and V is TRBV2; tentatively, D is TRBD2 (5 bases). CDR1 and CDR2 from the germline V gene are SNHLY and FYNNEI. The V end lost 2 bases, the J end lost 6 bases, and 11 bases lay between the germline ends. CDR3 size: 14 residues. The CDR3 sequence is CASSENRSGNEQFF. In DNA form, the CDR3 reads TGTGCCAGCAGTGAAAATAGGAGCGGCAATGAGCAGTTCTTC.